The 9 T cell receptor beta chains reported below all come from one sample, sequenced in a study of T cell responses to AZD1222 COVID-19 vaccine. The repertoire was sequenced with immunoSEQ multiplex PCR; TCRdb's copy has only in-frame clones and lacks some. The sample consists of 85,000 to 110,000 clones, 90% of them appearing once. The input for sequencing was peripheral blood, taken on day 0 of AZD1222 vaccination. The origin of the receptors is an adult in good health.

The V gene is TRBV6-5, the J gene TRBJ1-1; D might be TRBD1 (6 bases). Looked up from germline, CDR1 is MNHEY and CDR2 is SVGAGI. Deletions cut 2 bases from V and 3 bases from J, with 13 bases between. This CDR3 has 15 residues. CDR3 coding DNA: TGTGCCAGCAGTTACCAGGGGAACGGGTACACTGAAGCTTTCTTT. Encoded protein: CASSYQGNGYTEAFF.

The chain has TRBV9 and TRBJ1-1; 7 bases are shared with TRBD1. Per the germline V gene, CDR1 is SGDLS and CDR2 is YYNGEE. This CDR3 spans 13 amino acids. V trimming: 4 bases; J trimming: 5 bases; junction bases outside the gene matches: 5. In nucleotides, the CDR3 is TGTGCCAGCAGCTCAGGGGGTGGTACTGAAGCTTTCTTT. Residues: CASSSGGGTEAFF.

The CDR3 loop reads CASSTKGDRTYNEQFF. CDR3 bases: TGTGCCAGCAGCACCAAGGGGGACAGGACCTACAATGAGCAGTTCTTC. The genes are TRBV7-2 and TRBJ2-1; 8 positions match TRBD1. V was pared by 5 bases and J by 2 bases, with 8 bases of the junction left unmatched. Germline loops: CDR1 SGHTA, CDR2 FQGNSA. CDR3 length: 16 amino acids.

J is TRBJ1-4 and V is TRBV2; a weak D match, TRBD1 (6 bases). CDR1 and CDR2 from the germline V gene are SNHLY and FYNNEI. This CDR3 is 14 amino acids long. Trimming left V 6 bases short and J 2 bases short, with 10 bases between. The CDR3 spells CASRGTNTNEKLFF. The CDR3 coding sequence is TGTGCCAGCAGAGGGACAAACACTAATGAAAAACTGTTTTTT.

This chain connects TRBV7-2 to TRBJ1-4, with 8 bases fitting TRBD1. Germline assignment: CDR1 SGHTA and CDR2 FQGNSA. The CDR3 contains 15 residues. V shed 4 bases, J shed 7 bases, and the junction held 8 bases outside the gene matches. For the CDR3, the DNA is TGTGCCAGCAGCTCTCCTCAGGGGGCGCGTGAAAAACTGTTTTTT. As protein: CASSSPQGAREKLFF.

The chain couples TRBV30 to TRBJ1-3; D is undetermined. This CDR3 comprises 12 residues. Germline V gene lookup returns CDR1 GTSNPN and CDR2 SVGIG (reference sequence). The CDR3 spells CAGRRAGNTIYF. As DNA, the CDR3 is TGTGCTGGGAGGCGGGCTGGAAACACCATATATTTT.

This chain connects TRBV9 to TRBJ1-2, with a possible D match to TRBD1 (6 bases). The CDR3 totals 14 residues. Trimming stripped 4 bases from V and 6 bases from J, with 16 bases between. Germline V lookup: CDR1 SGDLS, CDR2 YYNGEE. The DNA of the CDR3 is TGTGCCAGCAGCTTTAGTGCAGGGGCCCATGGCTACACCTTC. This gives the protein CASSFSAGAHGYTF.

This sequence joins TRBV18 and TRBJ2-1, with D perhaps TRBD2 (5 bases). There are 15 residues in the CDR3. Per germline, CDR1 KGHSH and CDR2 LQKENI. V lost 4 bases, J lost 0 bases, and 10 bases lay in between. The CDR3, as DNA: TGTGCCAGCTCACGGGTTGGGAGCTCCTACAATGAGCAGTTCTTC. It specifies CASSRVGSSYNEQFF.

V and J are TRBV19 and TRBJ2-7; perhaps D is TRBD1 or TRBD2 (6 bases each). The germline V gene encodes CDR1 LNHDA and CDR2 SQIVND (reference sequence). V shed 6 bases and J shed 2 bases, with 17 bases lying between them. This CDR3 is built from 15 residues. The CDR3: CASRGEGGATYEQYF. Here the CDR3 DNA reads TGTGCCAGTAGGGGCGAGGGGGGAGCAACCTACGAGCAGTACTTC.